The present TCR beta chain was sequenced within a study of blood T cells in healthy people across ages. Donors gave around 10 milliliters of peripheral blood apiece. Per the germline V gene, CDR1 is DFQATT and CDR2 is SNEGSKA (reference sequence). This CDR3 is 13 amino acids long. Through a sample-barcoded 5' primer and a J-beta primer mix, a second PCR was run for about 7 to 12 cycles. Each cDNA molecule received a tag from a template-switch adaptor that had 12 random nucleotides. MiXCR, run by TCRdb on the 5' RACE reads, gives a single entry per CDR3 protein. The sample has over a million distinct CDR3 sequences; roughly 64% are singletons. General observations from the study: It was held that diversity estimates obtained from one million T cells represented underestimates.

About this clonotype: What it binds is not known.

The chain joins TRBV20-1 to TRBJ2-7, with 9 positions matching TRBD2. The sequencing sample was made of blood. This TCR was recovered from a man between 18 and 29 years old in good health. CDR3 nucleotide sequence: TGCAGCCAGACTAGCGGACTCTCCTACGAGCAGTACTTC. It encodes CSQTSGLSYEQYF.